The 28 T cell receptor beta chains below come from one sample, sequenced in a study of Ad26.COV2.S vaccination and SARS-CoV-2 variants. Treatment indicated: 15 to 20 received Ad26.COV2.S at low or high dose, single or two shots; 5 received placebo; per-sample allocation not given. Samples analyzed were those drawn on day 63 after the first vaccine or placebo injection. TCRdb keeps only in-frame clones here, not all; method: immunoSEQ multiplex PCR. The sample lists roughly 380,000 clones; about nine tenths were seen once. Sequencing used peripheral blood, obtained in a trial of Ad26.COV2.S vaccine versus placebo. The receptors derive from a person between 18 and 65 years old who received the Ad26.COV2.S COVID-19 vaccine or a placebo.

The CDR3 region is CASRVSNEQYF. In DNA, the CDR3 is TGTGCCAGCAGGGTCAGTAACGAGCAGTACTTC. This chain links TRBV6-1 with TRBJ2-7, with D hard to call. The V and J ends lost 6 bases and 5 bases respectively, with 8 bases between them. Germline V gene sequence: CDR1 MNHNS, CDR2 SASEGT. CDR3 length: 11 residues.

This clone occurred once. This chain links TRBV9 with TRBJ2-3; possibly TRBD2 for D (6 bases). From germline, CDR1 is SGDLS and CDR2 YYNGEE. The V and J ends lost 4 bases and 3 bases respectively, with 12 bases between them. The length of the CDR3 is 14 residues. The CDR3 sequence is CASSTRGMTDTQYF. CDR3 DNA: TGTGCCAGCAGCACACGGGGGATGACAGATACGCAGTATTTT. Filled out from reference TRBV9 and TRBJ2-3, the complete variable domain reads DSGVTQTPKHLITATGQRVTLRCSPRSGDLSVYWYQQSLDQGLQFLIQYYNGEERAKGNILERFSAQQFPDLHSELNLSSLELGDSALYFCASSTRGMTDTQYFGPGTRLTVL.

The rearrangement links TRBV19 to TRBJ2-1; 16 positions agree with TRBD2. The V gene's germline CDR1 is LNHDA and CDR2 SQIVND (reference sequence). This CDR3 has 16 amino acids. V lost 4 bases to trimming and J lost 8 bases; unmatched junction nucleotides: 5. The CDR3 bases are TGTGCCAGTAGTACCCCGGGACTAGCGGGGGGGGATGAGCAGTTCTTC. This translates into CASSTPGLAGGDEQFF.

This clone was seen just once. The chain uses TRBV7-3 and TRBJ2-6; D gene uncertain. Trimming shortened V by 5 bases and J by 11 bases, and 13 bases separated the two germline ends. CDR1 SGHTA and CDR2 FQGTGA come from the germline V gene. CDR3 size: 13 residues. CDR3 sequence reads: CASSRRGPDVLTF. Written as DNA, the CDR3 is TGTGCCAGCAGCCGCCGAGGTCCAGACGTCCTGACTTTC.

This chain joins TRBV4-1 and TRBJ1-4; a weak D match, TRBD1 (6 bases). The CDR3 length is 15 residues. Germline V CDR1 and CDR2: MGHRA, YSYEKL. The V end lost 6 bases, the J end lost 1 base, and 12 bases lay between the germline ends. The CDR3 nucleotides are TGCGCCAGCAGACAGGACAGCAAAACTAATGAAAAACTGTTTTTT. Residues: CASRQDSKTNEKLFF.

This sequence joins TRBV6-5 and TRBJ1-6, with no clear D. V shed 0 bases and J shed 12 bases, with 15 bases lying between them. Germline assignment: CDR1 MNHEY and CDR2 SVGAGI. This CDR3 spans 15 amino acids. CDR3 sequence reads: CASSYSKGAWGPLHF. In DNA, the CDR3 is TGTGCCAGCAGTTACTCGAAGGGTGCCTGGGGACCCCTCCACTTT.

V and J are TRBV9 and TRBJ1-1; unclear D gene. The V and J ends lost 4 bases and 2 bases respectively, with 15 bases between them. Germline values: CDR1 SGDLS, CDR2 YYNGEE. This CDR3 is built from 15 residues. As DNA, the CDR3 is TGTGCCAGCAGCCCTAGAGGAGGGATCAACACTGAAGCTTTCTTT. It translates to CASSPRGGINTEAFF.

CDR3 sequence: CASSQEGSGGAGYEQYF. The CDR3 DNA sequence: TGCGCCAGCAGCCAAGAGGGTAGCGGGGGGGCCGGGTACGAGCAGTACTTC. The V call is TRBV4-1, the J call TRBJ2-7; 11 bases line up with TRBD2. The CDR3 sequence is 17 residues long. V shed 0 bases, J shed 4 bases, and the junction held 8 bases outside the gene matches. The germline CDR1 and CDR2 sequences are MGHRA and YSYEKL.

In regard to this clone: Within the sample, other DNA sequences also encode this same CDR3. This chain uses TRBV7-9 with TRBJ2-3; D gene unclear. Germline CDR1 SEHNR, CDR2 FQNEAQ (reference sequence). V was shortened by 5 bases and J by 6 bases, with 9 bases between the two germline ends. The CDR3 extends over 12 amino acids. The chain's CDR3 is CASSLRADTQYF. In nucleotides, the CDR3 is TGTGCCAGCAGCCTCAGAGCGGATACGCAGTATTTT.

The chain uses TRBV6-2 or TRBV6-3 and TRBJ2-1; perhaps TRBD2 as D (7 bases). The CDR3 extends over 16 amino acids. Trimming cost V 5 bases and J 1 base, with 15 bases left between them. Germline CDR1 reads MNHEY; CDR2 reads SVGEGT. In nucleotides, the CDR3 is TGTGCCAGCAGTCTAGGGGGGGAGTGGTCCTACAATGAGCAGTTCTTC. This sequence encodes CASSLGGEWSYNEQFF.

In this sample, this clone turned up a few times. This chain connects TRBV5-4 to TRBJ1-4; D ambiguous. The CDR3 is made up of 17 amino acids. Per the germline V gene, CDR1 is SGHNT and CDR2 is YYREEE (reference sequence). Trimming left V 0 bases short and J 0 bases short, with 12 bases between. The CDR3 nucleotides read TGTGCCAGCAGCTTGGAGTTTGGAGTCCCAACTAATGAAAAACTGTTTTTT. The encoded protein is CASSLEFGVPTNEKLFF.

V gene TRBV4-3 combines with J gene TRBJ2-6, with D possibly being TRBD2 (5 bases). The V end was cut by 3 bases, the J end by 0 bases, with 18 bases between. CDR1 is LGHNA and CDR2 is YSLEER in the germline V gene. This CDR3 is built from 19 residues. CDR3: CASSHPLRDVSSGANVLTF. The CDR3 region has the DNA TGCGCCAGCAGCCATCCCCTGAGGGATGTAAGCTCTGGGGCCAACGTCCTGACTTTC.

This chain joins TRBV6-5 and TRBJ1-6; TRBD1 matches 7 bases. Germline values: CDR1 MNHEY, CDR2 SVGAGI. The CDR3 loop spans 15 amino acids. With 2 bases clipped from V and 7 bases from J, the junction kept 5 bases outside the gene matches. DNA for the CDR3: TGTGCCAGCAGTTACCGGGACAGCCCGAATTCACCCCTCCACTTT. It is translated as CASSYRDSPNSPLHF.

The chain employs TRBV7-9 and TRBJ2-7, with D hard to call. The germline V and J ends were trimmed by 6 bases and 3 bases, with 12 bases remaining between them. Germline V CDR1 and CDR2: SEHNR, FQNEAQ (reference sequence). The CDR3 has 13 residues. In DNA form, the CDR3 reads TGTGCCAGCAGGAGCCAGGCGGACTACGAGCAGTACTTC. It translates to CASRSQADYEQYF.

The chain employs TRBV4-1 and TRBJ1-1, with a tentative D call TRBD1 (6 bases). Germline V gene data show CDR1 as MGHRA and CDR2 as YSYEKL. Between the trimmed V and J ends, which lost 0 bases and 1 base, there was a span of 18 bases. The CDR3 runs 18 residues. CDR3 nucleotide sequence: TGCGCCAGCAGCCAAGATCAAAGGTTAACAGGGAAGAACACTGAAGCTTTCTTT. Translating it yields CASSQDQRLTGKNTEAFF.

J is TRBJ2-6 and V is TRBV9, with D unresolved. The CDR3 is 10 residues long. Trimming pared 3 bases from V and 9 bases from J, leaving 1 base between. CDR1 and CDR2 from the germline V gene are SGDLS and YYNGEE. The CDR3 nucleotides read TGTGCCAGCAGCGGCAACGTCCTGACTTTC. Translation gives CASSGNVLTF.

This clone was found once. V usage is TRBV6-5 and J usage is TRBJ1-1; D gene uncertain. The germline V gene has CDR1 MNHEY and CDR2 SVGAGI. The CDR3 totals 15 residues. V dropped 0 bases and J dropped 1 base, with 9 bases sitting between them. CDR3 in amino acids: CASSYSDWKNTEAFF. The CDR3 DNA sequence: TGTGCCAGCAGTTACTCGGACTGGAAGAACACTGAAGCTTTCTTT.

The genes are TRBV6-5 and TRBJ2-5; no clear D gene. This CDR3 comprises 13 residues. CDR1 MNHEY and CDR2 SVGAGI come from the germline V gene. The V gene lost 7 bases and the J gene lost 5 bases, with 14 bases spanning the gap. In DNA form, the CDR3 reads TGTGCCAGCACCCGAATCCCTCGTGAGACCCAGTACTTC. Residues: CASTRIPRETQYF.

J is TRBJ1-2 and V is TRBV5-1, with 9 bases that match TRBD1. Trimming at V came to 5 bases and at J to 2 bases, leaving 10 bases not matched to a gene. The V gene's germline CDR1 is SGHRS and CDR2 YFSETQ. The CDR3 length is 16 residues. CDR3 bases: TGCGCCAGCAGATACCGGGACAGGGAAGGAAACTATGGCTACACCTTC. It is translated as CASRYRDREGNYGYTF.

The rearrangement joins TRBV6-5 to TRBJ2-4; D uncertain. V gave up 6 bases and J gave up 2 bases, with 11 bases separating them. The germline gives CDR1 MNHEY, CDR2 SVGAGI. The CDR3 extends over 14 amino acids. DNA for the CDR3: TGTGCCAGCAGGGCCCCCGGCTCCAAAAACATTCAGTACTTC. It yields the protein CASRAPGSKNIQYF.

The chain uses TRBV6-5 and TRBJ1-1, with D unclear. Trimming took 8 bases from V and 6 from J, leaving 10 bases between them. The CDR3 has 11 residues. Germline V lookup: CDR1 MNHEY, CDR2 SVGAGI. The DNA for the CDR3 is TGTGCCAGCGGGAGGAGGCCTGAAGCTTTCTTT. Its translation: CASGRRPEAFF.

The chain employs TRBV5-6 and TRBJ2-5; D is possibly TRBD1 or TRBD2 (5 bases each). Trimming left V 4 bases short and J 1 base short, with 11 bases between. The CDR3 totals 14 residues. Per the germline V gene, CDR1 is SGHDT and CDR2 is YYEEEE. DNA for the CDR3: TGTGCCAGCAGCCTTACGGGGCCCCAAGAGACCCAGTACTTC. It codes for CASSLTGPQETQYF.

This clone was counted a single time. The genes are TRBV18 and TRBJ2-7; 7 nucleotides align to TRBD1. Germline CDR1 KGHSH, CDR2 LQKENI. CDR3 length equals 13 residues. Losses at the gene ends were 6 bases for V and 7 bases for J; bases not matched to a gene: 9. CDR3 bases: TGTGCCAGCTCGCAGACAGGGTCTGGGGAGCAGTACTTC. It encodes CASSQTGSGEQYF.

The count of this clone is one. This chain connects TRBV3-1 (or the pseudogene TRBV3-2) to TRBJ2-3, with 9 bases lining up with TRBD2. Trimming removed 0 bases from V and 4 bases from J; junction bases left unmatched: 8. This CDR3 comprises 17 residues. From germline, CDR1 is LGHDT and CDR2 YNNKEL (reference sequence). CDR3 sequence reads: CASSQEGTSIYPDTQYF. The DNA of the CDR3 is TGTGCCAGCAGCCAAGAAGGGACTAGCATCTATCCAGATACGCAGTATTTT.

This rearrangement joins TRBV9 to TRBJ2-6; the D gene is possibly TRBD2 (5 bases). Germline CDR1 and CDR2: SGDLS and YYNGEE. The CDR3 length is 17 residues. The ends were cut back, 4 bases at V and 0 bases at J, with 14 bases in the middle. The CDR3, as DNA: TGTGCCAGCAGCCCCCGGACTGACTACTCTGGGGCCAACGTCCTGACTTTC. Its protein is CASSPRTDYSGANVLTF.

The CDR3 sequence is CASSLGQGDYEQYF. The CDR3 DNA is TGCGCCAGCAGCCTCGGACAGGGGGACTACGAGCAGTACTTC. This chain joins TRBV5-1 and TRBJ2-7; TRBD1 aligns across 10 bases. Trimming cost V 4 bases and J 3 bases; bases outside gene matches: 4. Germline CDR1 SGHRS, CDR2 YFSETQ. The CDR3 extends over 14 amino acids.

As DNA, the CDR3 is TGTGCCAGCAGTGAAGCGGGTACTAGCGGCTCGTTAGGGGAGACCCAGTACTTC. It encodes CASSEAGTSGSLGETQYF. This chain connects TRBV2 to TRBJ2-5, with 8 bases fitting TRBD2. Germline assignment: CDR1 SNHLY and CDR2 FYNNEI. Trimming cost V 0 bases and J 5 bases; bases outside gene matches: 14. This CDR3 comprises 18 residues.

The CDR3 DNA reads as TGTGCCAGCAGCAACCGTGCCGGGGGCTCCTACGAGCAGTACTTC. Its protein is CASSNRAGGSYEQYF. This rearrangement joins TRBV7-9 to TRBJ2-7, with D perhaps TRBD2 (6 bases). Trimming took 5 bases from V and 0 from J, leaving 14 bases between them. The germline V gene encodes CDR1 SEHNR and CDR2 FQNEAQ (reference sequence). The CDR3 extends over 15 amino acids.